This T cell receptor (beta chain) was documented in a study of neoadjuvant nivolumab and ipilimumab in lung cancer. Study background: Nivolumab 3 mg/kg was given days 1, 15 and 29, plus ipilimumab 1 mg/kg day 1 in combination.

The CDR3 covers 13 residues. In germline, CDR1 is SNHLY, CDR2 FYNNEI. The V end was cut by 7 bases, the J end by 9 bases, with 16 bases between. This clone has only one observation. Its matching antigen is unknown. Assay used: immunoSEQ multiplex PCR; TCRdb lists only in-frame clones, some missing. Among 5,500 to 8,500 clones, less than 85% were seen once, and the ten largest hold 3.5% to 5%. Study results and caveats: From pretherapy to surgery, tumor richness and clonality rose with dual therapy. TCR receptors were sequenced in few samples.

The chain has TRBV2 and TRBJ1-5; possible D gene TRBD1, 6 bases. This sequence was found in an adult with non-small cell lung cancer. Specimen: tumor tissue, collected after neoadjuvant nivolumab, alone or with ipilimumab, at or shortly before surgery. The CDR3 sequence: CASNRDTLGPQHF. CDR3 sequence (DNA): TGTGCCAGCAACCGGGACACCTTAGGGCCCCAGCATTTT.